This T cell receptor beta chain was captured in a study of blood T cells in healthy people across ages. Background on the study: Per two T cells, about one barcoded beta molecule was captured through template switching. General study points: Comparison with aged donors showed that long-lived donors had more naive CD4+ cells and higher diversity.

A sample-barcoded 5' primer and a J-beta primer mix were used in a second PCR of roughly 7 to 12 cycles. TCRdb recomputed calls from the 5' RACE reads with MiXCR, one row per CDR3 protein. The sample lists about a million distinct CDR3 sequences; 51% were seen once. V was shortened by 3 bases and J by 2 bases, with 14 bases between the two germline ends. The V gene's germline CDR1 is KGHSH and CDR2 LQKENI. The CDR3 runs 15 residues. Of note for this clonotype: Its antigen remains unidentified.

Collection of roughly 9.8 milliliters of peripheral blood was performed for each donor. Sequencing was carried out using blood. This receptor was taken from a woman in her fifties or sixties in good health. The genes are TRBV18 and TRBJ2-7; D unclear. The CDR3 DNA reads as TGTGCCAGCTCACCGCGGACGGTTACGACCTACGAGCAGTACTTC. Translation gives CASSPRTVTTYEQYF.